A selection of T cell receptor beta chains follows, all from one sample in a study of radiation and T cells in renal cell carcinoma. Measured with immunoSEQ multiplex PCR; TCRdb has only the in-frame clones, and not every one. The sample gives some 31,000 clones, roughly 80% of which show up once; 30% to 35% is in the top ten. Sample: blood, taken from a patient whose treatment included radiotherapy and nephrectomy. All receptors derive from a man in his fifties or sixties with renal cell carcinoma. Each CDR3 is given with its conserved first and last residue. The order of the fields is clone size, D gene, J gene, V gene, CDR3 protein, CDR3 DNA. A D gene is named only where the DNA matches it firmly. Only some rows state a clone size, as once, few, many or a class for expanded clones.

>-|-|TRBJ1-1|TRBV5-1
CASSLRGVEYTEAFF
TGCGCCAGCAGCTTGCGTGGGGTTGAGTACACTGAAGCTTTCTTT
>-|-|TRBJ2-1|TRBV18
CASSPTRDFSYNEQFF
TGTGCCAGCTCACCAACACGGGACTTCTCCTACAATGAGCAGTTCTTC
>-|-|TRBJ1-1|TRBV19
CASSINEATDTEAFF
TGTGCCAGTAGTATTAACGAGGCAACCGACACTGAAGCTTTCTTT
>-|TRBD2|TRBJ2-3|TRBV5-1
CASSSRLAGGDTQYF
TGCGCCAGCAGCTCCAGACTAGCGGGAGGGGATACGCAGTATTTT
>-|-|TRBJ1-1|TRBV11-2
CASSLGQGWGTEAFF
TGTGCCAGCAGCTTAGGGCAGGGCTGGGGCACTGAAGCTTTCTTT
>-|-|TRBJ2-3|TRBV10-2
CASTSGSTQYF
TGCGCCAGCACTTCAGGGTCAACGCAGTATTTT
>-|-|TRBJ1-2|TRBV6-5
CASSDTSYGYTF
TGTGCCAGCAGTGACACCAGCTATGGCTACACCTTC
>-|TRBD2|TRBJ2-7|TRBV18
CASSPPGSGSNNEQYF
TGTGCCAGCTCACCGCCCGGTAGCGGGAGCAACAACGAGCAGTACTTC
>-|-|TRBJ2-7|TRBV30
CAWSQEILYEQYF
TGTGCCTGGAGCCAGGAGATCCTCTACGAGCAGTACTTC
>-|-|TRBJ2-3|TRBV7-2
CASSLRSGDRGDTQYF
TGTGCCAGCAGCTTAAGATCAGGGGATCGAGGAGATACGCAGTATTTT
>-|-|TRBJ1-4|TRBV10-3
CAISGTEEEKLFF
TGTGCCATCAGTGGGACAGAGGAGGAAAAACTGTTTTTT
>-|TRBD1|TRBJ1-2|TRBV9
CASSEGQGLANYGYTF
TGTGCCAGCAGCGAAGGACAGGGCTTAGCTAACTATGGCTACACCTTC
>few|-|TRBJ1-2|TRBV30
CAWSVNYGYTF
TGTGCCTGGAGCGTAAACTATGGCTACACCTTC
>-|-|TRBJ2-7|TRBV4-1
CASSHINSTRYEQYF
TGCGCCAGCAGCCACATAAACTCAACTCGCTACGAGCAGTACTTC
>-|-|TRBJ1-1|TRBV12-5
CASGLPPEANTEAFF
TGTGCTAGTGGTTTGCCCCCAGAGGCCAACACTGAAGCTTTCTTT
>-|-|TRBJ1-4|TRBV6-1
CASGARSFNEKLFF
TGTGCCAGCGGGGCTAGAAGTTTTAATGAAAAACTGTTTTTT
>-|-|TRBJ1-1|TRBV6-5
CASSRDAEAFF
TGTGCCAGCAGTCGGGACGCTGAAGCTTTCTTT
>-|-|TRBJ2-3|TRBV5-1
CASSFWTTDTQYF
TGCGCCAGCAGCTTCTGGACCACAGATACGCAGTATTTT
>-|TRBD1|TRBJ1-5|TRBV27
CASSPGQGWQPQHF
TGTGCCAGCAGTCCGGGACAGGGGTGGCAGCCCCAGCATTTT
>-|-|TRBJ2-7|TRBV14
CASSLSGGQMNF
TGTGCCAGCAGCCTATCGGGGGGACAGATGAACTTC
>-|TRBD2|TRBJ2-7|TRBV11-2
CASSFEGLGDEQYF
TGTGCCAGCAGCTTCGAAGGACTAGGAGACGAGCAGTACTTC
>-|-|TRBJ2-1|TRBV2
CASSEYNEQFF
TGTGCCAGCAGTGAGTACAATGAGCAGTTCTTC